This is a list of T cell receptor beta chains from one sample in a study of blood T cells in healthy people across ages. One entry per CDR3 protein results from TCRdb running MiXCR on the 5' RACE reads. The sample includes 900,000 to 950,000 distinct CDR3 sequences, about 28% seen only once; the top ten take approximately 10%. The same specimen was also included in a second study, on T cells of mothers and their children.

Sequences were obtained from blood. The receptor source for this set is a woman in her 40s in good health. Both conserved end residues are trimmed from each CDR3.

v_gene,CDR3aa
TRBV4-1,ASNQGVQGPYGYT
TRBV28,AVNSGDEKLF
TRBV10-3,AISDARGGFAPYSPLH
TRBV12-3/TRBV12-4,ASSFTGPQDYGYT
TRBV11-1,ASSFGTRGIGIPSRAYEQY
TRBV28,ASSFLFGMQNGYT
TRBV29-1,SVERDRTGELF
TRBV29-1,SVVGQPNTEAF
TRBV28,ASSEGQGARKDTQY
TRBV5-1,ASSQRFTGVDTQY
TRBV28,ASSFTDSGNTIY
TRBV29-1,SAVGGTTNEKLF
TRBV9,ASSGSLQGLEQY
TRBV9,ASSGRDRGEQY
TRBV18,ASSPFRESSYEQY